A single sample is the source of the 6 T cell receptor beta chains below, sequenced in a study of blood T cell repertoires in COVID-19. Clones were read by immunoSEQ multiplex PCR, and TCRdb kept only the in-frame ones, dropping some. Here the sample spans approximately 500,000 clones, 85% to 90% being singletons. Material: peripheral blood. The receptors here all came from a woman aged 45-60 years with COVID-19, enrolled during active disease.

V gene TRBV5-1 combines with J gene TRBJ2-1, with D maybe TRBD1 (5 bases). V was trimmed by 1 base and J by 8 bases, leaving 16 bases between them. The germline gives CDR1 SGHRS, CDR2 YFSETQ. This CDR3 is built from 15 residues. The CDR3: CASSLPQGGRDEQFF. CDR3 in DNA: TGCGCCAGCAGCTTGCCCCAGGGTGGTAGGGATGAGCAGTTCTTC.

The chain recombines TRBV30 with TRBJ2-1, with D possibly being TRBD2 (5 bases). V was trimmed by 8 bases and J by 3 bases, leaving 14 bases between them. This CDR3 has 13 residues. From germline, CDR1 is GTSNPN and CDR2 SVGIG (reference sequence). CDR3 region: CAGGSGFYNEQFF. For the CDR3, the DNA is TGTGCCGGCGGGTCCGGGTTCTACAATGAGCAGTTCTTC.

The chain carries TRBV24-1 and TRBJ2-1, with TRBD1 matching 8 bases. This CDR3 has 15 amino acids. Germline-derived CDR1 and CDR2 are KGHDR and SFDVKD. V gave up 5 bases and J gave up 2 bases; unmatched junction bases: 4. As DNA, the CDR3 is TGTGCCACCAGTGGGTCAGGGGGCCCCTACAATGAGCAGTTCTTC. This sequence encodes CATSGSGGPYNEQFF.

The V gene is TRBV4-1, the J gene TRBJ1-3; D is undetermined. The CDR3 sequence is 14 residues long. CDR1 is MGHRA and CDR2 is YSYEKL in the germline V gene. The V gene lost 4 bases and the J gene lost 0 bases, with 7 bases spanning the gap. The CDR3 loop is CASSLGNSGNTIYF. The DNA of the CDR3 is TGCGCCAGCAGCCTCGGGAACTCTGGAAACACCATATATTTT.

This clone was picked up a small number of times. V gene TRBV2 combines with J gene TRBJ1-6; D is possibly TRBD1 (5 bases). The germline V gene has CDR1 SNHLY and CDR2 FYNNEI. This CDR3 has 14 residues. Trimming took off 6 bases at V and 7 bases at J, with 13 bases between the two ends. The chain's CDR3 is CASSVSPGNSPLHF. In DNA form, the CDR3 reads TGTGCCAGCAGCGTGAGCCCAGGGAATTCACCCCTCCACTTT.

The gene calls are TRBV13 and TRBJ1-2; maybe TRBD1 (6 bases). The length of the CDR3 is 13 residues. V was clipped by 4 bases and J by 6 bases, with 12 bases between them. Germline V gives CDR1 PRHDT, CDR2 FYEKMQ (reference sequence). The CDR3 DNA follows: TGTGCCAGCAGCTCGGGGGGGGCTGATGGCTACACCTTC. Its protein is CASSSGGADGYTF. Full variable domain (outside the CDR3, taken from reference TRBV13 and TRBJ1-2): AAGVIQSPRHLIKEKRETATLKCYPIPRHDTVYWYQQGPGQDPQFLISFYEKMQSDKGSIPDRFSAQQFSDYHSELNMSSLELGDSALYFCASSSGGADGYTFGSGTRLTVV.